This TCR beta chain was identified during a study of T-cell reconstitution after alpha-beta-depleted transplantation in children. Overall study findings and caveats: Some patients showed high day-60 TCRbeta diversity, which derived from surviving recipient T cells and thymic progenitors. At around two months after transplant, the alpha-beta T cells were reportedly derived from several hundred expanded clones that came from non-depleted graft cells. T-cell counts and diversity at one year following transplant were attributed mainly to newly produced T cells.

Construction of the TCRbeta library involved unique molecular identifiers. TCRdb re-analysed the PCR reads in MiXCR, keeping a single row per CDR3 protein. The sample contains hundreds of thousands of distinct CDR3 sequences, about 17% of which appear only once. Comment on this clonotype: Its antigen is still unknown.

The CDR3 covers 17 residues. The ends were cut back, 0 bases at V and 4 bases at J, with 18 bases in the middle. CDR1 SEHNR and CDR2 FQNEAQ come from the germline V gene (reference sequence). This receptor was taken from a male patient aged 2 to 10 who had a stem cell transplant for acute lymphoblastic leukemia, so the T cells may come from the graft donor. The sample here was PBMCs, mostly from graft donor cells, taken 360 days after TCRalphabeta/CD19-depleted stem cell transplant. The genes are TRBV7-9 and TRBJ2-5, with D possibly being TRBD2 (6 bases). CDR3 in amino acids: CASSLAPIPGLGETQYF. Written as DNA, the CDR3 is TGTGCCAGCAGCTTAGCGCCTATTCCGGGACTGGGAGAGACCCAGTACTTC.